These 23 T cell receptor beta chains were sequenced from one sample in a study of blood T cell repertoires in COVID-19. TCRdb keeps only in-frame clones here, not all; method: immunoSEQ multiplex PCR. The sample has approximately 140,000 clones, approximately 87% seen once. Sequencing input: PBMCs or T cells enriched from blood (not recorded which). The receptors come from a man aged 45-65 years in a cohort exposed to, infected with or recovered from COVID-19 (not recorded which).

This clone was counted a single time. The chain combines TRBV24-1 with TRBJ1-5; 7 bases fit TRBD1. Per germline, CDR1 KGHDR and CDR2 SFDVKD. V shed 3 bases and J 5 bases; nucleotides not matched to a gene: 6. This CDR3 comprises 15 residues. This CDR3 reads CATSDRRDSDQPQHF. DNA of the CDR3: TGTGCCACCAGTGATCGCCGGGACAGCGATCAGCCCCAGCATTTT.

This chain links TRBV7-9 with TRBJ1-1; D uncertain. Germline assignment: CDR1 SEHNR and CDR2 FQNEAQ (reference sequence). This CDR3 is built from 14 residues. Trimming removed 3 bases from V and 4 bases from J, with 12 bases in between. The CDR3 loop is CASSFEANPTEAFF. The CDR3 DNA is TGTGCCAGCAGCTTCGAGGCAAACCCCACTGAAGCTTTCTTT.

The chain uses TRBV10-1 and TRBJ2-7, with D perhaps TRBD1 (5 bases). The CDR3 runs to 14 residues. The V and J ends lost 2 bases and 5 bases respectively, with 13 bases between them. Germline V lookup: CDR1 WNHNN, CDR2 SYGVQD (reference sequence). In DNA form, the CDR3 reads TGCGCCAGCAGTGAGGGTTCTGCAGGGCACGAGCAGTACTTC. Protein sequence: CASSEGSAGHEQYF.

The genes are TRBV30 and TRBJ1-1; D unresolved. V was pared by 2 bases and J by 0 bases, with 7 bases between. This CDR3 has 13 residues. The germline CDR1 and CDR2 sequences are GTSNPN and SVGIG (reference sequence). The CDR3 sequence: CAWSQAMNTEAFF. As DNA, the CDR3 is TGTGCCTGGAGTCAAGCCATGAACACTGAAGCTTTCTTT.

The chain combines TRBV5-1 with TRBJ2-2, with D possibly being TRBD2 (5 bases). The CDR3 loop spans 16 amino acids. The V end lost 5 bases, the J end lost 0 bases, and 14 bases lay between the germline ends. Germline CDR1 SGHRS, CDR2 YFSETQ. DNA for the CDR3: TGCGCCAGCAGTTCCTCTGGGAGCGCGAACACCGGGGAGCTGTTTTTT. The encoded protein is CASSSSGSANTGELFF.

This clone was seen only a few times. The chain is built from TRBV11-2 and TRBJ2-7; D gene uncertain. The CDR3 runs 14 residues. V was cut by 3 bases and J by 2 bases, with 11 bases left in between. Germline assignment: CDR1 SGHAT and CDR2 FQNNGV. CDR3 sequence: CASSFSVATYEQYF. The CDR3 region has the DNA TGTGCCAGCAGCTTCAGTGTAGCCACCTACGAGCAGTACTTC.

V usage is TRBV5-1 and J usage is TRBJ1-1, with TRBD1 matching 7 bases. Germline CDR1 and CDR2: SGHRS and YFSETQ. Unmatched junction bases numbered 9, after V lost 2 bases and J lost 5 bases. The length of the CDR3 is 15 residues. CDR3 nucleotide sequence: TGCGCCAGCAGCTTAACGACAGGGTTATGGACTGAAGCTTTCTTT. Encoded protein: CASSLTTGLWTEAFF.

The table lists this clone with a count of one. V and J are TRBV28 and TRBJ2-7; 8 nucleotides line up with TRBD2. V trimming: 6 bases; J trimming: 5 bases; junction bases outside the gene matches: 15. The CDR3 contains 16 residues. Germline-derived CDR1 and CDR2 are MDHEN and SYDVKM. The CDR3 sequence: CASSRLSGSVDDEQYF. In DNA, the CDR3 is TGTGCCAGCAGCCGCCTAAGCGGGAGTGTGGACGACGAGCAGTACTTC. Using reference TRBV28 and TRBJ2-7 for the parts outside the CDR3, the full variable domain is DVKVTQSSRYLVKRTGEKVFLECVQDMDHENMFWYRQDPGLGLRLIYFSYDVKMKEKGDIPEGYSVSREKKERFSLILESASTNQTSMYLCASSRLSGSVDDEQYFGPGTRLTVT.

The J gene is TRBJ1-4, the V gene TRBV5-5; D gene ambiguous. Germline CDR1 and CDR2: SGHKS and YYEKEE (reference sequence). With 7 bases removed from V and 4 bases from J, the gap between germline ends came to 11 bases. This CDR3 has 13 amino acids. CDR3 sequence (DNA): TGTGCCAGCTCGCCGACTAATAATGAAAAACTGTTTTTT. Protein sequence: CASSPTNNEKLFF.

This clone was counted only a few times. V is TRBV28 and J is TRBJ1-2; D not certain. V shed 6 bases and J shed 8 bases, with 16 bases lying between them. Germline CDR1 MDHEN, CDR2 SYDVKM. This CDR3 has 13 amino acids. CDR3 bases: TGTGCCAGCAGACCTATCGGTCAGGTGGGCTACACCTTC. Translation: CASRPIGQVGYTF.

The rearrangement links TRBV23-1 to TRBJ2-7, with TRBD2 matching over 12 bases. TRBV23-1 is noted as an ORF with a role that remains uncertain. J gave up 2 bases and V 3 bases, and 2 bases lay outside the gene matches. The CDR3 consists of 15 residues. This chain's CDR3 is CASSQLAGGTYEQYF. The CDR3, as DNA: TGCGCCAGCAGTCAGCTAGCGGGGGGGACCTACGAGCAGTACTTC.

The chain recombines TRBV19 with TRBJ1-4; D might be TRBD1 (5 bases). In germline, CDR1 is LNHDA, CDR2 SQIVND (reference sequence). Between the trimmed V and J ends, which lost 3 bases and 5 bases, there was a span of 13 bases. This CDR3 contains 15 residues. The CDR3 loop reads CASSIGGTLNEKLFF. The CDR3 nucleotides are TGTGCCAGTAGTATCGGCGGGACCTTAAATGAAAAACTGTTTTTT.

This sequence joins TRBV19 and TRBJ1-2; no reliable D call. The CDR3 extends over 15 amino acids. The V gene lost 3 bases and the J gene lost 4 bases, with 15 bases spanning the gap. Germline V gives CDR1 LNHDA, CDR2 SQIVND (reference sequence). This CDR3 reads CASSIYGGSPYGYTF. CDR3 nucleotides: TGTGCCAGTAGTATCTATGGCGGATCCCCCTATGGCTACACCTTC.

The chain combines TRBV19 with TRBJ1-1; tentative D call: TRBD1 (6 bases). Germline assignment: CDR1 LNHDA and CDR2 SQIVND (reference sequence). V was shortened by 5 bases and J by 1 base, with 11 bases between the two germline ends. The CDR3 has 14 amino acids. This CDR3 reads CASSVLQGNTEAFF. The CDR3, as DNA: TGTGCCAGTAGTGTCCTACAGGGGAACACTGAAGCTTTCTTT. Based on the CDR3 plus reference TRBV19 and TRBJ1-1, the full variable domain is DGGITQSPKYLFRKEGQNVTLSCEQNLNHDAMYWYRQDPGQGLRLIYYSQIVNDFQKGDIAEGYSVSREKKESFPLTVTSAQKNPTAFYLCASSVLQGNTEAFFGQGTRLTVV.

This sequence joins TRBV5-1 and TRBJ1-1, with a possible D match to TRBD1 (5 bases). The CDR3 is made up of 13 amino acids. Trimming removed 6 bases at V and 7 bases at J, with 16 bases between. Germline values: CDR1 SGHRS, CDR2 YFSETQ. The CDR3 nucleotides read TGCGCCAGCAAAGGGGTGGGGAAGGTTGAAGCTTTCTTT. It yields the protein CASKGVGKVEAFF.

The rearrangement uses TRBV5-1 and TRBJ2-3, with D perhaps TRBD1 (5 bases). This CDR3 has 13 amino acids. The V gene's germline CDR1 is SGHRS and CDR2 YFSETQ. Trimming shortened V by 5 bases and J by 2 bases, and 9 bases separated the two germline ends. CDR3 residues: CASRQANTDTQYF. The CDR3 DNA is TGCGCCAGCAGACAGGCTAACACAGATACGCAGTATTTT.

The chain couples TRBV15 to TRBJ1-2, with D possibly matching TRBD1 (6 bases). The V gene lost 6 bases and the J gene lost 13 bases, with 18 bases spanning the gap. This CDR3 has 12 amino acids. CDR1 and CDR2 from the germline V gene are LNHNV and YYDKDF (reference sequence). CDR3 sequence reads: CATSSGAVLSTF. As DNA, the CDR3 is TGTGCCACCAGTTCAGGGGCCGTTTTGAGCACCTTC. Full variable domain (rest looked up from reference TRBV15 and TRBJ1-2): DAMVIQNPRYQVTQFGKPVTLSCSQTLNHNVMYWYQQKSSQAPKLLFHYYDKDFNNEADTPDNFQSRRPNTSFCFLDIRSPGLGDTAMYLCATSSGAVLSTFGSGTRLTVV.

J is TRBJ1-1 and V is TRBV28, with a possible D match to TRBD1 (5 bases). The CDR3 has 12 residues. Germline CDR1 is MDHEN and CDR2 is SYDVKM. V shed 3 bases and J shed 5 bases, with 7 bases lying between them. CDR3: CASSFQGTEAFF. The CDR3 DNA is TGTGCCAGCAGTTTTCAGGGAACTGAAGCTTTCTTT.

There are a few counts of this clone. The CDR3 nucleotides are TGTGCCAGCAGCAAAGGGGCAGGCTATGGCTACACCTTC. This gives the protein CASSKGAGYGYTF. The chain couples TRBV21-1 to TRBJ1-2; the tabulated D call, TRBD1, remains unverified against the DNA. TRBV21-1 is a pseudogene locus. This CDR3 contains 13 residues.

This clone was detected only a few times. Distinct nucleotide sequences in the sample also encode this CDR3. The genes are TRBV11-3 and TRBJ2-5, with D perhaps TRBD1 (7 bases). The germline V and J ends were trimmed by 5 bases and 3 bases, with 10 bases remaining between them. Germline loops: CDR1 SGHNT, CDR2 YENEEA. This CDR3 contains 13 residues. CDR3: CASSAGQKETQYF. The CDR3 DNA reads TGTGCCAGCAGCGCGGGACAGAAAGAGACCCAGTACTTC.

V gene TRBV7-9 combines with J gene TRBJ2-7; D may be TRBD1 (5 bases). The CDR3 consists of 13 residues. The V and J ends lost 1 base and 2 bases respectively, with 6 bases between them. Per the germline V gene, CDR1 is SEHNR and CDR2 is FQNEAQ (reference sequence). The CDR3 reads CASSLGGPYEQYF. The CDR3 DNA sequence: TGTGCCAGCAGCTTAGGGGGCCCCTACGAGCAGTACTTC.

The genes are TRBV25-1 and TRBJ1-4; 10 bases fit TRBD1. Germline V CDR1 and CDR2: MGHDK, SYGVNS. V shed 4 bases, J shed 8 bases, and the junction held 7 bases outside the gene matches. This CDR3 contains 15 residues. DNA of the CDR3: TGTGCCAGCAGTGCGGGACAGGGGTTTCGGGAAAAACTGTTTTTT. This sequence encodes CASSAGQGFREKLFF.

This chain connects TRBV4-1 to TRBJ1-5; 10 nucleotides agree with TRBD1. V shed 9 bases and J 7 bases; nucleotides not matched to a gene: 6. Germline V gene sequence: CDR1 MGHRA, CDR2 YSYEKL. The CDR3 is made up of 13 amino acids. In nucleotides, the CDR3 is TGCGCCAGTTCGGGACAGGGGTTCCAGCCCCAGCATTTT. Translating it yields CASSGQGFQPQHF.